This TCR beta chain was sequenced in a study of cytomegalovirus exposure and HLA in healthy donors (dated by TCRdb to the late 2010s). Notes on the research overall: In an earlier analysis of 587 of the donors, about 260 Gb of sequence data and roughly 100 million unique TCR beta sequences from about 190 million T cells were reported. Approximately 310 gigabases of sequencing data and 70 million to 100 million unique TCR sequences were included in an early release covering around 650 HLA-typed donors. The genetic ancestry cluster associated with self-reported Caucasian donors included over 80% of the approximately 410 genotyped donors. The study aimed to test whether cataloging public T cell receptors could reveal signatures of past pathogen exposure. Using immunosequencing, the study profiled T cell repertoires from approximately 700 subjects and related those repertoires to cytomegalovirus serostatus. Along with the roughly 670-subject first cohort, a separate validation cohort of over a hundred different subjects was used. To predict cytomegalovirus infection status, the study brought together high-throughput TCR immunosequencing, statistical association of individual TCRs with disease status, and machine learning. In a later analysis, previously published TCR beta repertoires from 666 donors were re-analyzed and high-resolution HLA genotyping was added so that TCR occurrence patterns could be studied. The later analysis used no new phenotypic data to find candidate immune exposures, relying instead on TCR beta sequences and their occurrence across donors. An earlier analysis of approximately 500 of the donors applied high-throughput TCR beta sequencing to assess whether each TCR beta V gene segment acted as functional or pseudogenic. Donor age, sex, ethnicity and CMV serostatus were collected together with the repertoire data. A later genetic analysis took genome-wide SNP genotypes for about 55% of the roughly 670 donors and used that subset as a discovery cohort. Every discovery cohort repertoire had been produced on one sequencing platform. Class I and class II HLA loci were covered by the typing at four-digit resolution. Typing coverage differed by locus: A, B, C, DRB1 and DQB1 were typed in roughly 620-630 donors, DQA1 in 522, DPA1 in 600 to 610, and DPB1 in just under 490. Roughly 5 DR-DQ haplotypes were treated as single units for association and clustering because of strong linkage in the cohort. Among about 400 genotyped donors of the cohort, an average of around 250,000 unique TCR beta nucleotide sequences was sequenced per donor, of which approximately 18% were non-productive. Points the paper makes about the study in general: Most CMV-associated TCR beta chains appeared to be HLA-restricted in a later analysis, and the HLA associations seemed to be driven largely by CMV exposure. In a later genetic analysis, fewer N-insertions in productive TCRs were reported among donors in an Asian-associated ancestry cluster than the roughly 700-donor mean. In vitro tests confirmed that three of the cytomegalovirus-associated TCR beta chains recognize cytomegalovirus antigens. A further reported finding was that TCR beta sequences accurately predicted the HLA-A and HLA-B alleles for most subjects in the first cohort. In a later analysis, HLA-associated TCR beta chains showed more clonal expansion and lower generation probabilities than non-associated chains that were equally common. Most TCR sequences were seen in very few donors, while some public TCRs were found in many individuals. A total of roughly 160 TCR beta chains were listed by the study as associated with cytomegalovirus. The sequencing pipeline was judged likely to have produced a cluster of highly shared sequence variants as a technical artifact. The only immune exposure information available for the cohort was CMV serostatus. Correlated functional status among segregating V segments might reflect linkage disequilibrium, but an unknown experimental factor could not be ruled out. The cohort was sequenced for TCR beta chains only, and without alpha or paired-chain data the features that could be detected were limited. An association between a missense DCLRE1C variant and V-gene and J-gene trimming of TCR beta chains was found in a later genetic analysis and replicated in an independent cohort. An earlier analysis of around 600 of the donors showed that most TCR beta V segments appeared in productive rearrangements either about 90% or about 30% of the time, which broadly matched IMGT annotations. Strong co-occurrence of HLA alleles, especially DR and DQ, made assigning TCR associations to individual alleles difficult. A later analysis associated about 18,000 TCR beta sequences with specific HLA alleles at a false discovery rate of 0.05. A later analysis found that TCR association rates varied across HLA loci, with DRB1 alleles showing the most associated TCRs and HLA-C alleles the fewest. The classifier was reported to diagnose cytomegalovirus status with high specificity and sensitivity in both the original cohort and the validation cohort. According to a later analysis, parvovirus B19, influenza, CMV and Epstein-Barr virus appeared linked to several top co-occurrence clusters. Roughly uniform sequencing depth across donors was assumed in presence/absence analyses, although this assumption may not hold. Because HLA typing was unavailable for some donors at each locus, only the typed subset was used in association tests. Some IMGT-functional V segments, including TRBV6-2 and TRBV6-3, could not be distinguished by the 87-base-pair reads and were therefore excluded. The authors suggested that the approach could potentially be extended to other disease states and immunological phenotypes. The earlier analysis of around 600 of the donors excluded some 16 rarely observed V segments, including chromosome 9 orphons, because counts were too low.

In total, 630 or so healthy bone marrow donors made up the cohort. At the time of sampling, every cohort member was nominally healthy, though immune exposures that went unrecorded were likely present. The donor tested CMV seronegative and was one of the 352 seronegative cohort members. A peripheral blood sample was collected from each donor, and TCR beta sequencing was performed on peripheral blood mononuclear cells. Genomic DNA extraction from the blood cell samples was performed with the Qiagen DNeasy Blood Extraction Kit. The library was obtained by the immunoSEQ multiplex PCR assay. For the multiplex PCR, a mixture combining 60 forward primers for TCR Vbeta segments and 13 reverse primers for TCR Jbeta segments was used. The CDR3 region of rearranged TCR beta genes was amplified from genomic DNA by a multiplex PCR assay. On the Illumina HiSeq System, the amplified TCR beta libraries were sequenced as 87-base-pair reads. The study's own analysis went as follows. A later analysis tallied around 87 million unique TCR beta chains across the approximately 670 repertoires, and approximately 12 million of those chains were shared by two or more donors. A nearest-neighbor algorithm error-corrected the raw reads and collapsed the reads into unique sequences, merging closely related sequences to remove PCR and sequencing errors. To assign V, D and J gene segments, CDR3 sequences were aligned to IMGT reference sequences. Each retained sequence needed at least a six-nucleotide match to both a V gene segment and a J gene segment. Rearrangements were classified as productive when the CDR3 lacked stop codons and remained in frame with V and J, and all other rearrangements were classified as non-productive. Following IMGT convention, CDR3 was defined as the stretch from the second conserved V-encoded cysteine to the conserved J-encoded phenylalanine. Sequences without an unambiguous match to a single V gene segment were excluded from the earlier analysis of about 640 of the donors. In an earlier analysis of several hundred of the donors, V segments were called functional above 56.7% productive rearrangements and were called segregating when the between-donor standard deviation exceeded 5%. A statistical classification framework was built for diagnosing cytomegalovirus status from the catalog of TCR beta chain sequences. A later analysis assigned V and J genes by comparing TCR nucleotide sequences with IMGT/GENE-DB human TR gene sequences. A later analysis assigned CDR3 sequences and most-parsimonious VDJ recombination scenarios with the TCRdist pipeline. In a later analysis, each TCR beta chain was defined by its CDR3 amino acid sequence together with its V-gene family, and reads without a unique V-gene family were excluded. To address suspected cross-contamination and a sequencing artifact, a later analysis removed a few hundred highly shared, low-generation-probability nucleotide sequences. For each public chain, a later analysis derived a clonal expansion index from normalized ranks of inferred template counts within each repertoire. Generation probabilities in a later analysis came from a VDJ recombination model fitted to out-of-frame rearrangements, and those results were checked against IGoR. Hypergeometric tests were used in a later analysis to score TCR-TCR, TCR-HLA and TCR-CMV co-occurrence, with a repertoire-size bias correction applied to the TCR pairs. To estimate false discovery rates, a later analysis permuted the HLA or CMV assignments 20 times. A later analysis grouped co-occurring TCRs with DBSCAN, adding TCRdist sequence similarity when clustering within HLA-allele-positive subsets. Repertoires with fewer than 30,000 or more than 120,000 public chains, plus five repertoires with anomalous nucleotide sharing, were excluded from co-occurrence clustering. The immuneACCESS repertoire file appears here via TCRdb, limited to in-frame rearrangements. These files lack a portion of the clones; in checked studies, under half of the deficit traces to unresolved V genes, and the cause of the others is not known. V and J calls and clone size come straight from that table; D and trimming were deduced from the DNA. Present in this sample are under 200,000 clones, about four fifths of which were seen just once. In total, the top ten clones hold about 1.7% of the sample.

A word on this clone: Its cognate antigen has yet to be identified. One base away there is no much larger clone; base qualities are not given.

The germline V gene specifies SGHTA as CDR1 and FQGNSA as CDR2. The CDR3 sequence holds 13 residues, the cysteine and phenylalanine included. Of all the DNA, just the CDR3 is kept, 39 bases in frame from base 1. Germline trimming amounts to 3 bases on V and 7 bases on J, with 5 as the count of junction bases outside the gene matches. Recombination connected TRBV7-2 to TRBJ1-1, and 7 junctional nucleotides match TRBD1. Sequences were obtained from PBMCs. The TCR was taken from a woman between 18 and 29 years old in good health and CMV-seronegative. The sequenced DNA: TGTGCCAGCAGCTTCCGGGACAGCCGTGAAGCTTTCTTT. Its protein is CASSFRDSREAFF.